The 17 T cell receptor beta chains below all came from one sample that was sequenced in a study of beta chain features in type 1 diabetes. TCRB transcripts that were expressed got sequenced, as all of the isolated RNA had been reverse transcribed. Profiling relied on immunoSEQ multiplex PCR, and the TCRdb table lists in-frame clones only, not all of them. The sample contains 350,000 to 450,000 clones, more than 13% of which appear only once. The sample was naive CD4+ T cells from blood. Source of these receptors: a woman under 30 in good health.

This chain connects TRBV30 to TRBJ2-1, with TRBD2 identical over 8 bases. The CDR3 spans 19 residues. Looked up from germline, CDR1 is GTSNPN and CDR2 is SVGIG (reference sequence). V was clipped by 3 bases and J by 3 bases; unmatched bases: 19. The CDR3 DNA follows: TGTGCCTGGAGCTTTACAAGCGGGAGAGCCCTTTACTACTACAATGAGCAGTTCTTC. Its translation is CAWSFTSGRALYYYNEQFF.

V and J are TRBV19 and TRBJ2-1; 9 nucleotides agree with TRBD2. The CDR3 is made up of 15 amino acids. Germline loops: CDR1 LNHDA, CDR2 SQIVND (reference sequence). J was trimmed by 6 bases and V by 9 bases; bases with no gene match: 12. DNA for the CDR3: TGTGCCAGCGAGGGGCTAGCGGGGACGGGCAATGAGCAGTTCTTC. This translates into CASEGLAGTGNEQFF.

This clone came up a few times. The rearrangement links TRBV19 to TRBJ2-1; D is perhaps TRBD2 (6 bases). Germline CDR1 is LNHDA and CDR2 is SQIVND (reference sequence). The CDR3 spans 14 residues. V was clipped by 8 bases and J by 2 bases, with 13 bases between them. The CDR3 reads CASHGGETYNEQFF. The CDR3 coding sequence is TGTGCCAGTCACGGAGGGGAGACCTACAATGAGCAGTTCTTC.

The CDR3 loop is CASSKHRGPGTGELFF. CDR3 sequence (DNA): TGTGCCAGCAGCAAACACAGGGGCCCCGGCACCGGGGAGCTGTTTTTT. V gene TRBV28 combines with J gene TRBJ2-2; TRBD1 aligns across 7 bases. Per germline, CDR1 MDHEN and CDR2 SYDVKM. The CDR3 covers 16 residues. V shed 6 bases and J 4 bases; nucleotides not matched to a gene: 11.

This clone has only a few counts. The chain is built from TRBV6-4 and TRBJ2-1; a weak D match, TRBD1 (5 bases). CDR3 size: 13 residues. The germline V gene has CDR1 MRHNA and CDR2 SNTAGT. V was pared by 4 bases and J by 6 bases, with 10 bases between. Written as DNA, the CDR3 is TGTGCCAGCAGTGTGGGGCGGATCAATGAGCAGTTCTTC. The encoded protein is CASSVGRINEQFF.

Only a few counts were recorded for this clone. V usage is TRBV19 and J usage is TRBJ2-7, with 8 bases matching TRBD2. This CDR3 spans 16 amino acids. Germline V gene sequence: CDR1 LNHDA, CDR2 SQIVND (reference sequence). J gave up 2 bases and V 7 bases, and 13 bases lay outside the gene matches. The CDR3 region is CASKTAGTSEAYEQYF. CDR3 sequence (DNA): TGTGCCAGTAAAACCGCCGGGACTAGTGAGGCCTACGAGCAGTACTTC.

This clone was recorded a few times. The chain joins TRBV6-5 to TRBJ2-3, with TRBD2 matching over 9 bases. The CDR3 is 16 residues long. J gave up 2 bases and V 2 bases, and 5 bases lay outside the gene matches. CDR1 and CDR2 (germline): MNHEY, SVGAGI. The CDR3: CASSYLLAGHTDTQYF. CDR3 sequence (DNA): TGTGCCAGCAGTTACCTCCTAGCGGGGCACACAGATACGCAGTATTTT.

This rearrangement joins TRBV27 to TRBJ1-2; 7 nucleotides match TRBD1. The V and J ends lost 3 bases and 4 bases, in that order; junction bases with no gene match: 8. This CDR3 is built from 15 residues. Germline CDR1 is MNHEY and CDR2 is SMNVEV (reference sequence). The CDR3 is CASSLTTGIVYGYTF. The DNA for the CDR3 is TGTGCCAGCAGTTTGACGACAGGGATCGTCTATGGCTACACCTTC.

This clone turned up a few times. CDR3 nucleotide sequence: TGTGCCAGCAGCTTGGACTACGGGCAAGAGACCCAGTACTTC. Translating it yields CASSLDYGQETQYF. V usage is TRBV7-9 and J usage is TRBJ2-5; D is perhaps TRBD2 (6 bases). This CDR3 has 14 amino acids. Germline V lookup: CDR1 SEHNR, CDR2 FQNEAQ (reference sequence). V dropped 3 bases and J dropped 2 bases, with 10 bases sitting between them. Using reference TRBV7-9 and TRBJ2-5 for the parts outside the CDR3, the full variable domain is DTGVSQNPRHKITKRGQNVTFRCDPISEHNRLYWYRQTLGQGPEFLTYFQNEAQLEKSRLLSDRFSAERPKGSFSTLEIQRTEQGDSAMYLCASSLDYGQETQYFGPGTRLLVL.

The rearrangement links TRBV5-1 to TRBJ2-5; possible D gene TRBD1, 6 bases. The CDR3 spans 13 residues. The V end was cut by 2 bases, the J end by 5 bases, with 10 bases between. CDR1 and CDR2 from the germline V gene are SGHRS and YFSETQ. CDR3 sequence reads: CASSFRGSETQYF. CDR3 bases: TGCGCCAGCAGCTTCAGGGGTTCGGAGACCCAGTACTTC. Filled out from reference TRBV5-1 and TRBJ2-5, the complete variable domain reads KAGVTQTPRYLIKTRGQQVTLSCSPISGHRSVSWYQQTPGQGLQFLFEYFSETQRNKGNFPGRFSGRQFSNSRSEMNVSTLELGDSALYLCASSFRGSETQYFGPGTRLLVL.

The V call is TRBV4-1, the J call TRBJ1-2; D uncertain. Trimming left V 5 bases short and J 8 bases short, with 18 bases between. Germline V CDR1 and CDR2: MGHRA, YSYEKL. The CDR3 runs 14 residues. The DNA for the CDR3 is TGCGCCAGCAGCGAAGCCTCCGGGAATTACGGCTACACCTTC. Encoded protein: CASSEASGNYGYTF.

This clone was detected a few times. This rearrangement joins TRBV7-2 to TRBJ1-4, with D possibly TRBD1 on 6 matching bases. The V gene lost 5 bases and the J gene lost 8 bases, with 18 bases spanning the gap. Germline lookup yields CDR1 SGHTA and CDR2 FQGNSA. The CDR3 has 15 residues. CDR3 region: CASSPGGQGGEKLFF. CDR3 sequence (DNA): TGTGCCAGCAGCCCCGGGGGGCAGGGTGGGGAAAAACTGTTTTTT.

This clone occurred a few times. Written as DNA, the CDR3 is TGTGCCTCGGCGGTGAGGGGGCGAGGCTACACCTTC. Its translation: CASAVRGRGYTF. V is TRBV30 and J is TRBJ1-2; 7 bases fit TRBD1. Losses at the gene ends were 7 bases for V and 8 bases for J; bases not matched to a gene: 10. Germline CDR1 and CDR2: GTSNPN and SVGIG (reference sequence). The CDR3 is 12 amino acids.

This sequence joins TRBV7-2 and TRBJ2-1; 15 bases agree with TRBD2. Trimming cost V 6 bases and J 8 bases; bases outside gene matches: 8. This CDR3 spans 16 amino acids. Germline CDR1 SGHTA, CDR2 FQGNSA. The CDR3 sequence: CASRGGLAGGRDEQFF. The CDR3 DNA is TGTGCCAGCAGGGGAGGACTAGCGGGAGGGCGCGATGAGCAGTTCTTC.

V is TRBV7-9 and J is TRBJ2-3; 14 bases match TRBD2. The CDR3 loop spans 17 amino acids. Germline lookup yields CDR1 SEHNR and CDR2 FQNEAQ (reference sequence). V shed 4 bases, J shed 1 base, and the junction held 4 bases outside the gene matches. CDR3 nucleotides: TGTGCCAGCAGCTCGGGACTAGCGGGAGCGCGCACAGATACGCAGTATTTT. Protein sequence: CASSSGLAGARTDTQYF. Using reference TRBV7-9 and TRBJ2-3 for the parts outside the CDR3, the full variable domain is DTGVSQNPRHKITKRGQNVTFRCDPISEHNRLYWYRQTLGQGPEFLTYFQNEAQLEKSRLLSDRFSAERPKGSFSTLEIQRTEQGDSAMYLCASSSGLAGARTDTQYFGPGTRLTVL.

The chain has TRBV18 and TRBJ2-5; no clear D gene. The germline V gene encodes CDR1 KGHSH and CDR2 LQKENI. Trimming pared 6 bases from V and 4 bases from J, leaving 15 bases between. This CDR3 region has 14 residues. The CDR3 DNA follows: TGTGCCAGCTCTCCTCCCGCTAGTGGAGAGACCCAGTACTTC. This sequence encodes CASSPPASGETQYF.

The V gene is TRBV28, the J gene TRBJ2-7, with 8 bases fitting TRBD2. CDR1 and CDR2 from the germline V gene are MDHEN and SYDVKM. This CDR3 spans 12 amino acids. V shed 8 bases, J shed 5 bases, and the junction held 5 bases outside the gene matches. Here the CDR3 DNA reads TGTGCCAGCTCTACGGGAGGGGACGAGCAGTACTTC. As protein: CASSTGGDEQYF. The variable domain in full, completed from reference TRBV28 and TRBJ2-7, reads DVKVTQSSRYLVKRTGEKVFLECVQDMDHENMFWYRQDPGLGLRLIYFSYDVKMKEKGDIPEGYSVSREKKERFSLILESASTNQTSMYLCASSTGGDEQYFGPGTRLTVT.